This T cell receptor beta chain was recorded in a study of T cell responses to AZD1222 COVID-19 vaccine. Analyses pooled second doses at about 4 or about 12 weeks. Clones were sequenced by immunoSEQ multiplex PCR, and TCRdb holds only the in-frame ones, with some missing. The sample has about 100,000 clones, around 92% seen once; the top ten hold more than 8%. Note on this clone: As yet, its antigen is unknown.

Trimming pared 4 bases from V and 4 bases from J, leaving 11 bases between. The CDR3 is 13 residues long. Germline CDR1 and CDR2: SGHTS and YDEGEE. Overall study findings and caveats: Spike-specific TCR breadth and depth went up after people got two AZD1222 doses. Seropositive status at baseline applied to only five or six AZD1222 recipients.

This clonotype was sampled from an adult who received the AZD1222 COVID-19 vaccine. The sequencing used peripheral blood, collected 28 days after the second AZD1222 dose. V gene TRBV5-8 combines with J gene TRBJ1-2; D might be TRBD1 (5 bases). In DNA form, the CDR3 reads TGTGCCAGCAGCCTGGGACGGATCTATGGCTACACCTTC. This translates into CASSLGRIYGYTF.